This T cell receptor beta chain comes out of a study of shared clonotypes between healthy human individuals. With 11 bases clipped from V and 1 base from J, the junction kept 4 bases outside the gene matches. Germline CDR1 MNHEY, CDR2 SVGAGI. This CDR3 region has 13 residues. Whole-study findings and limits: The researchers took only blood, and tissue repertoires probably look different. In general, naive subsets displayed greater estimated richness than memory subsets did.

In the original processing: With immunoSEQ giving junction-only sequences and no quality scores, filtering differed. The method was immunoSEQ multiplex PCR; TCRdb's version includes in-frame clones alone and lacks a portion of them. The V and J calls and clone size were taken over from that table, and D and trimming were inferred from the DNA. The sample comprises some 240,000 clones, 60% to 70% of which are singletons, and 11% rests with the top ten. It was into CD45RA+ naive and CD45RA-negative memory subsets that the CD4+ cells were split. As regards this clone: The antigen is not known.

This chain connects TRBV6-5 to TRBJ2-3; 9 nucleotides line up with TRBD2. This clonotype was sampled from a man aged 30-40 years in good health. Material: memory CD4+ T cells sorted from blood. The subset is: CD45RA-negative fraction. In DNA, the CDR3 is TGTGCCTCCTGCGGGAGGGGCACAGATACGCAGTATTTT. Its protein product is CASCGRGTDTQYF.